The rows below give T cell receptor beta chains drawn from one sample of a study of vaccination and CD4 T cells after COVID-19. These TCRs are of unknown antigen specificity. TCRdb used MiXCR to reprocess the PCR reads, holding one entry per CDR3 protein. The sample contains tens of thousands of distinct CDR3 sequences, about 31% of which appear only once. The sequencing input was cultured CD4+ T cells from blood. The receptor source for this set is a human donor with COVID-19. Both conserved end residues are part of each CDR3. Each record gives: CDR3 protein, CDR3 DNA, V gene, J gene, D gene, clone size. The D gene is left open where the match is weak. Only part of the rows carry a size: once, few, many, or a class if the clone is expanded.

CASSSRGALDTGELFF	TGTGCCAGCAGCTCCAGGGGGGCTCTGGACACCGGGGAGCTGTTTTTT	TRBV11-3	TRBJ2-2	.	.
CASSLSDRADTQYF	TGTGCCAGCAGCTTAAGCGACAGGGCAGATACGCAGTATTTT	TRBV11-3	TRBJ2-3	TRBD1	.
CATSVGTVAGELFF	TGTGCCACCAGTGTTGGGACAGTGGCCGGGGAGCTGTTTTTT	TRBV24-1	TRBJ2-2	TRBD1	few
CASSLNLLAGGLPNTGELFF	TGTGCCAGCAGTTTAAATCTGTTAGCGGGGGGCCTACCGAACACCGGGGAGCTGTTTTTT	TRBV28	TRBJ2-2	TRBD2	few
CASSYWGGTQETQYF	TGTGCCAGCAGTTACTGGGGAGGGACTCAAGAGACCCAGTACTTC	TRBV6-2/TRBV6-3	TRBJ2-5	TRBD2	few
CASSEQGRNEKLFF	TGTGCCAGCAGTGAGCAGGGGAGAAATGAAAAACTGTTTTTT	TRBV2	TRBJ1-4	.	.
CSAVDAQVGTEAFF	TGCAGTGCGGTAGACGCACAGGTCGGCACTGAAGCTTTCTTT	TRBV20-1	TRBJ1-1	.	few
CASSLSGQGLLAGGDTQYF	TGTGCCAGCAGCTTATCTGGACAGGGTTTACTAGCGGGGGGAGATACGCAGTATTTT	TRBV7-2	TRBJ2-3	TRBD2	few
CASSRPSGVSSYNEQFF	TGTGCCAGCAGTAGGCCCTCGGGGGTGAGTTCCTACAATGAGCAGTTCTTC	TRBV6-1	TRBJ2-1	.	.
CASSMRQTYGYTF	TGTGCCAGTAGTATGAGACAGACCTATGGCTACACCTTC	TRBV19	TRBJ1-2	.	.
CSAVRDRGFTEAFF	TGCAGTGCTGTCCGGGACAGAGGATTTACTGAAGCTTTCTTT	TRBV20-1	TRBJ1-1	TRBD1	few
CASSSPGVLNTEAFF	TGTGCCAGCAGCTCTCCTGGGGTCCTGAACACTGAAGCTTTCTTT	TRBV7-9	TRBJ1-1	.	.
CASSSGVGAQYF	TGTGCCAGCAGCTCCGGGGTCGGGGCCCAGTACTTC	TRBV7-2	TRBJ2-5	.	.
CASSYGASTDTQYF	TGTGCCAGCAGTTATGGGGCGAGCACAGATACGCAGTATTTT	TRBV6-5	TRBJ2-3	.	.
CASKEGSGGSYNSPLHF	TGTGCCAGCAAGGAAGGATCGGGGGGCTCCTATAATTCACCCCTCCACTTT	TRBV2	TRBJ1-6	.	few
CASSDRTAVSIAKNIQYF	TGTGCCAGCAGTGACCGGACAGCCGTTTCTATAGCCAAAAACATTCAGTACTTC	TRBV6-1	TRBJ2-4	.	.
CAGRTGGDSPLHF	TGTGCCGGAAGGACAGGGGGCGATTCACCCCTCCACTTT	TRBV6-2/TRBV6-3	TRBJ1-6	TRBD1	few
CASSGTRVGELFF	TGTGCCAGCAGTGGGACTAGGGTCGGGGAGCTGTTTTTT	TRBV2	TRBJ2-2	TRBD2	few
CASSLDRGATNEKLFF	TGTGCCAGCAGTCTGGACAGGGGGGCAACTAATGAAAAACTGTTTTTT	TRBV2	TRBJ1-4	TRBD1	.
CASSAAGAGQETQYF	TGTGCCAGCAGTGCCGCGGGGGCGGGGCAAGAGACCCAGTACTTC	TRBV27	TRBJ2-5	.	.
CASSLGLADLNEQFF	TGCGCCAGCAGCCTGGGACTAGCGGACTTGAATGAGCAGTTCTTC	TRBV5-1	TRBJ2-1	TRBD2	.
CASGLPNPRYRGEETQYF	TGTGCTAGTGGTTTGCCTAACCCGCGGTATCGGGGGGAAGAGACCCAGTACTTC	TRBV12-5	TRBJ2-5	TRBD2	.
CASSETTGTGAGELFF	TGCGCCAGCAGTGAGACAACCGGGACCGGGGCCGGGGAGCTGTTTTTT	TRBV10-2	TRBJ2-2	.	.
CASCPQGVYEQYF	TGTGCCAGCTGTCCCCAGGGGGTCTACGAGCAGTACTTC	TRBV6-1	TRBJ2-7	TRBD1	few
CAWRDNPEAFF	TGTGCCTGGAGGGACAATCCGGAGGCTTTCTTT	TRBV30	TRBJ1-1	.	few
CASSGVSGGYEQYF	TGTGCCAGCAGTGGGGTTAGCGGGGGTTACGAGCAGTACTTC	TRBV2	TRBJ2-7	TRBD2	.
CASTEGSNQPQHF	TGTGCCAGTACGGAGGGGAGCAATCAGCCCCAGCATTTT	TRBV19	TRBJ1-5	.	.
CASSLGSGQNNSPLHF	TGTGCCAGCAGCTTAGGGTCTGGACAGAACAATTCACCCCTCCACTTT	TRBV7-8	TRBJ1-6	.	few
CASSSRQGKPEAFF	TGTGCCAGCAGTTCAAGACAGGGAAAACCTGAAGCTTTCTTT	TRBV12-3/TRBV12-4	TRBJ1-1	TRBD1	.
CASGTFEAFF	TGTGCCAGCGGTACCTTCGAAGCTTTCTTT	TRBV6-1	TRBJ1-1	.	few
CASSGNRGDNTGELFF	TGTGCCAGCAGCGGAAACAGGGGGGATAACACCGGGGAGCTGTTTTTT	TRBV7-9	TRBJ2-2	TRBD1	.
CASSVVTSGANVLTF	TGTGCCAGCAGCGTAGTCACCTCTGGGGCCAACGTCCTGACTTTC	TRBV9	TRBJ2-6	.	.
CASSLDTGGAADTQYF	TGTGCCAGCAGCTTAGATACGGGGGGGGCGGCAGATACGCAGTATTTT	TRBV11-2	TRBJ2-3	TRBD2	few
CASSALGGHSGETQYF	TGTGCCAGCAGCGCACTCGGGGGCCACTCGGGGGAGACCCAGTACTTC	TRBV11-2	TRBJ2-5	.	few
CASSLSGAREQYF	TGTGCCAGCAGTTTAAGCGGGGCGCGCGAGCAGTACTTC	TRBV12-3/TRBV12-4	TRBJ2-7	TRBD2	.
CASSEAVSTDTQYF	TGTGCCAGCAGTGAAGCAGTAAGCACAGATACGCAGTATTTT	TRBV2	TRBJ2-3	.	.
CASSQDVAGASTDTQYF	TGTGCCAGCAGCCAAGACGTGGCGGGGGCTTCCACAGATACGCAGTATTTT	TRBV9	TRBJ2-3	.	.
CASSIESGTGGFLPEAFF	TGTGCCAGTAGTATAGAGTCCGGGACAGGGGGATTTCTTCCTGAAGCTTTCTTT	TRBV19	TRBJ1-1	TRBD1	few
CSVAPDRATDTQYF	TGCAGCGTTGCCCCGGACAGGGCTACAGATACGCAGTATTTT	TRBV29-1	TRBJ2-3	TRBD1	.
CASSLQPYNSPLHF	TGTGCCAGCAGCTTACAGCCCTATAATTCACCCCTCCACTTT	TRBV7-2	TRBJ1-6	.	.
CASSVAAGGYDGELFF	TGTGCCAGCAGCGTAGCGGCGGGGGGGTATGACGGGGAGCTGTTTTTT	TRBV9	TRBJ2-2	TRBD2	.